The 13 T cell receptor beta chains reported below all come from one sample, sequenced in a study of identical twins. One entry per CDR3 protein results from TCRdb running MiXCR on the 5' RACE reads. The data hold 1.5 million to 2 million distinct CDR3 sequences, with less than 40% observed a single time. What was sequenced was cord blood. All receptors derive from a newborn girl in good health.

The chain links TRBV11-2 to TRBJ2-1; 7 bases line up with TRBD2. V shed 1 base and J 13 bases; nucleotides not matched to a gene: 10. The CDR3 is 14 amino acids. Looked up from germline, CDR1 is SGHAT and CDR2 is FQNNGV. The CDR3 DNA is TGTGCCAGCAGCTTAGTATCGGGGGGTGAGACCCAGTTCTTC. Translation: CASSLVSGGETQFF.

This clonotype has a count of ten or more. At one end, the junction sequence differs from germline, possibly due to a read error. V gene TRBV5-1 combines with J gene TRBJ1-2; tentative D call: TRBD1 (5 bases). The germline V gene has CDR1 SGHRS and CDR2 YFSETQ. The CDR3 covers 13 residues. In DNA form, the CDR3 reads TGTGCCAGCAGTTTTGGGGGAGACTATGGCTACACCTTC. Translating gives CASSFGGDYGYTF.

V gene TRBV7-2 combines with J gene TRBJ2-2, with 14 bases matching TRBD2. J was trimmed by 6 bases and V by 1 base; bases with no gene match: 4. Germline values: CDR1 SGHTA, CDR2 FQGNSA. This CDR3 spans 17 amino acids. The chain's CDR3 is CASSLEGTSGSSGELFF. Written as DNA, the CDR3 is TGTGCCAGCAGCTTAGAGGGGACTAGCGGGAGTTCCGGGGAGCTGTTTTTT.

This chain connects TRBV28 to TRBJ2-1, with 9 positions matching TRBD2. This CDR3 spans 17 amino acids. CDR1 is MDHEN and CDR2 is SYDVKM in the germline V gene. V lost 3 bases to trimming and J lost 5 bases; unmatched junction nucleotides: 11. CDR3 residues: CASSFLQGGREDNEQFF. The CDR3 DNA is TGTGCCAGCAGTTTTCTCCAAGGCGGGAGGGAGGACAATGAGCAGTTCTTC.

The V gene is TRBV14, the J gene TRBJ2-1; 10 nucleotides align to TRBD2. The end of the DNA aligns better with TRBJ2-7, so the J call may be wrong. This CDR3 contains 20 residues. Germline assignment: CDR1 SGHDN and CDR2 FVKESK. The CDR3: CASSHLGASGGPISYNEQYF. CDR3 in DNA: TGTGCCAGCAGCCACCTTGGAGCTAGCGGGGGCCCCATCTCCTACAATGAGCAGTACTTC.

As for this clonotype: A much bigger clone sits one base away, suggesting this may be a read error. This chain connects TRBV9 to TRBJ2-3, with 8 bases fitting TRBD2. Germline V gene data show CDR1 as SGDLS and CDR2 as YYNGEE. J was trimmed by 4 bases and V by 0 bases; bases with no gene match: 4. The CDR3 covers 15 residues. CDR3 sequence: CASSVGGLGADTQYF. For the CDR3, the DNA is TGTGCCAGCAGCGTAGGGGGACTAGGAGCAGATACGCAGTATTTT.

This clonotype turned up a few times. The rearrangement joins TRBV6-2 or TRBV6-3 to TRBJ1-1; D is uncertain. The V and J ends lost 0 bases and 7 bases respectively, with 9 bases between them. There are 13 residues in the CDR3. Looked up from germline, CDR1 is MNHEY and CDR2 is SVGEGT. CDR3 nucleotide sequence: TGTGCCAGCAGTTACTCGTGGGCAGTTGAAGCTTTCTTT. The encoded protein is CASSYSWAVEAFF.

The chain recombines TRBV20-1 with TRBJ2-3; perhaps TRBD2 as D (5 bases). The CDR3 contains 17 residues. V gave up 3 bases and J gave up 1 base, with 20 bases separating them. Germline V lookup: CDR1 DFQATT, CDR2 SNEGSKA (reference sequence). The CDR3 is CSARGNLHLARTDTQYF. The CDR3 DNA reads TGCAGTGCTAGGGGAAACTTACACCTAGCCCGCACAGATACGCAGTATTTT.

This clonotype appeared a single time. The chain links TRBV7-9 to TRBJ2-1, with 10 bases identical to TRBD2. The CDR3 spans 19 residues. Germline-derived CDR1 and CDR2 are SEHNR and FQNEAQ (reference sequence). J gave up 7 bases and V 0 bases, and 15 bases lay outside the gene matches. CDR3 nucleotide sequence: TGTGCCAGCAGCTTAGCGCCCCCAGGACCAGCGGGGGGGCGGAATGAGCAGTTCTTC. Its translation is CASSLAPPGPAGGRNEQFF.

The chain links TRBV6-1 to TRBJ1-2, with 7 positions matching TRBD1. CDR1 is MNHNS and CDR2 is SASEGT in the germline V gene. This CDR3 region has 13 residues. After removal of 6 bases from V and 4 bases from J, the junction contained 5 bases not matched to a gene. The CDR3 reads CASRTGLIYGYTF. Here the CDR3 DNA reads TGTGCCAGCAGGACAGGGCTCATCTATGGCTACACCTTC.

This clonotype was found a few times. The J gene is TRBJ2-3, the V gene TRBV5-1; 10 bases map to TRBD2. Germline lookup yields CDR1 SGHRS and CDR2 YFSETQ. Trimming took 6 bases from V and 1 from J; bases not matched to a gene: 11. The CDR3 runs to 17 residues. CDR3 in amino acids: CASNTMGTSERTDTQYF. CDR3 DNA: TGCGCCAGCAACACGATGGGGACTAGCGAACGCACAGATACGCAGTATTTT.

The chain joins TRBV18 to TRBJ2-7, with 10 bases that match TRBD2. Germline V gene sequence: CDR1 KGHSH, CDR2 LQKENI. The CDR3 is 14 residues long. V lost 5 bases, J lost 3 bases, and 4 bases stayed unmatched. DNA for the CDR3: TGTGCCAGCTCATCCGGGACTAGCGACTACGAGCAGTACTTC. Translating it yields CASSSGTSDYEQYF.

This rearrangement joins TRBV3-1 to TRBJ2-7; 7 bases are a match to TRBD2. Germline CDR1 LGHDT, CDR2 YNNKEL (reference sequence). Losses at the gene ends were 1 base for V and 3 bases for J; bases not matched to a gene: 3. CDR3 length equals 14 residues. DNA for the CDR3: TGTGCCAGCAGCCAAGTGGGGGGGTTCTACGAGCAGTACTTC. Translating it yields CASSQVGGFYEQYF.